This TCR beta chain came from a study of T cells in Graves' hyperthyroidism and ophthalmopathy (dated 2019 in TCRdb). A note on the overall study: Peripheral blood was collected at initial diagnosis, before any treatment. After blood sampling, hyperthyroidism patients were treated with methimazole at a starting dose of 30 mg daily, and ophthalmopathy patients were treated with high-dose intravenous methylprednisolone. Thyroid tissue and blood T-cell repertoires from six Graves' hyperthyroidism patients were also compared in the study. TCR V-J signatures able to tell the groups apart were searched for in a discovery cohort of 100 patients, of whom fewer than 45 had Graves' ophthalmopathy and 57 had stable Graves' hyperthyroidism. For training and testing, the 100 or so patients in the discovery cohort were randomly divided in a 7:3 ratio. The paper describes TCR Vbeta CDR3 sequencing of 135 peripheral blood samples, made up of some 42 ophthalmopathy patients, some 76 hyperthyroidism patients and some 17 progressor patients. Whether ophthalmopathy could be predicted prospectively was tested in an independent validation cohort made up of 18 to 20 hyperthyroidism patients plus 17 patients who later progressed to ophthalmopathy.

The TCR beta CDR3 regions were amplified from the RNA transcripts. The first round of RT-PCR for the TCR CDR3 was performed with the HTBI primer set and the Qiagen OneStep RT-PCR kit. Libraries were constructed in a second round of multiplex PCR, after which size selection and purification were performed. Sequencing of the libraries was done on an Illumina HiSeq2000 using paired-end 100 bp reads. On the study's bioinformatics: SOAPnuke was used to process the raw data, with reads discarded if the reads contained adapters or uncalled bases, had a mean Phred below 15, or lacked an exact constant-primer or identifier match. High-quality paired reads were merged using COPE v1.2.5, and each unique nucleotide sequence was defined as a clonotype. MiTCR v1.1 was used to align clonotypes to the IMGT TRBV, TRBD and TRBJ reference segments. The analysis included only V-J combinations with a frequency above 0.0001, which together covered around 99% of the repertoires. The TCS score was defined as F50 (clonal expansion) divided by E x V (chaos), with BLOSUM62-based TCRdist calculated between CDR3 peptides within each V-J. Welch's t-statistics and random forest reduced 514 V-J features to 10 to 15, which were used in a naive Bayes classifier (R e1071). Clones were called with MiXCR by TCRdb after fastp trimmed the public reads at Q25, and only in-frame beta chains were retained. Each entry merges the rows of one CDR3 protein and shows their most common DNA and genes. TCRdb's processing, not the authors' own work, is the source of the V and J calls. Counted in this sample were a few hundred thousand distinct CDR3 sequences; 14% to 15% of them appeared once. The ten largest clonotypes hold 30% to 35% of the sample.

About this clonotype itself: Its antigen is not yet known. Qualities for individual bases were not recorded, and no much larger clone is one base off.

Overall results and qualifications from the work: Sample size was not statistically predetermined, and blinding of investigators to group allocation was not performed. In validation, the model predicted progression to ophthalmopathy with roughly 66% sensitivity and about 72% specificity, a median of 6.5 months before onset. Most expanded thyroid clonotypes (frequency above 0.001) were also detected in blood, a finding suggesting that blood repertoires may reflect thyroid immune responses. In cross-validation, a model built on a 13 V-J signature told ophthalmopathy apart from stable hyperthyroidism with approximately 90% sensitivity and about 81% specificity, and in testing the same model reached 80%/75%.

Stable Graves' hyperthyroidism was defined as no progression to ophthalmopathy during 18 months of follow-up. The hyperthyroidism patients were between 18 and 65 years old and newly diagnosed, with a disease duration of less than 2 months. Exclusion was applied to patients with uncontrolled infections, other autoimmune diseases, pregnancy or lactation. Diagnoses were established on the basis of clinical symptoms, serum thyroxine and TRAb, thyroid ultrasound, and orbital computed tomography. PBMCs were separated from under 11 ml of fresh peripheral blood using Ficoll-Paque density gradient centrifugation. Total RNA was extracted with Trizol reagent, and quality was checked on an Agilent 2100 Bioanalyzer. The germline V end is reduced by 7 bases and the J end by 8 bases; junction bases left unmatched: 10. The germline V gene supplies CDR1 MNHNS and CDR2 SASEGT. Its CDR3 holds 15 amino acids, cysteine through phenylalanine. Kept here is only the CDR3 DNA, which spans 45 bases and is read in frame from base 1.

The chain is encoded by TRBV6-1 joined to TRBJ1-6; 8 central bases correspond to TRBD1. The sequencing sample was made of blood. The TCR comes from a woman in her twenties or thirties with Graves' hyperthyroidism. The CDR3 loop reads CASNLYRQGYSPLHF. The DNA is TGTGCCAGCAACTTATACCGACAGGGGTATTCACCCCTCCACTTT.